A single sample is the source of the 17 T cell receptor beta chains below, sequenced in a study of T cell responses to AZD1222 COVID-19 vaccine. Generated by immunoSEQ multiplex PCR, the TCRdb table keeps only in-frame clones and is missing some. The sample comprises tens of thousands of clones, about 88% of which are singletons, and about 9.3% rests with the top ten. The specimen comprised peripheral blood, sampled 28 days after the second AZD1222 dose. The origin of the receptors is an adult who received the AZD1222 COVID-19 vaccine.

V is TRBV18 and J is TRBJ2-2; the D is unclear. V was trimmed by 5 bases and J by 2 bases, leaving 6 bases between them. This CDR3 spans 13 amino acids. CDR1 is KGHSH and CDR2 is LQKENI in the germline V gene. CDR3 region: CASSTTNTGELFF. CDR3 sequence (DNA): TGTGCCAGCTCAACTACAAACACCGGGGAGCTGTTTTTT.

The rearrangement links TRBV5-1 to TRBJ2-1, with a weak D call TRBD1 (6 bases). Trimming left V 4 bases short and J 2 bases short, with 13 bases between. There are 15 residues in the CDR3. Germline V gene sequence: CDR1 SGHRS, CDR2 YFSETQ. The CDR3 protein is CASSKTGTPYNEQFF. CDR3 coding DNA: TGCGCCAGCAGCAAAACAGGGACCCCCTACAATGAGCAGTTCTTC.

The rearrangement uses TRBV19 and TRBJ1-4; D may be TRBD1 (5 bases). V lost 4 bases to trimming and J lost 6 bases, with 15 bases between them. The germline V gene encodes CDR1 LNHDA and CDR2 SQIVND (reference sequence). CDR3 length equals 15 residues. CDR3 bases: TGTGCCAGTAGTAGTTTCGCGGGGCGGGATGAAAAACTGTTTTTT. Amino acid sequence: CASSSFAGRDEKLFF. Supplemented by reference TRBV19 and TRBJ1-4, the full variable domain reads DGGITQSPKYLFRKEGQNVTLSCEQNLNHDAMYWYRQDPGQGLRLIYYSQIVNDFQKGDIAEGYSVSREKKESFPLTVTSAQKNPTAFYLCASSSFAGRDEKLFFGSGTQLSVL.

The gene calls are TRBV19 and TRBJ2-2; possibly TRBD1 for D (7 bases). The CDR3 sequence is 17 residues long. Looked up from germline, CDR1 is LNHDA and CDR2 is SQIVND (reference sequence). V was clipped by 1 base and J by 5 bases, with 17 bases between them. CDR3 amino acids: CASSIARGALETGELFF. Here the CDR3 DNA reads TGTGCCAGTAGTATAGCCAGGGGGGCCTTGGAGACCGGGGAGCTGTTTTTT. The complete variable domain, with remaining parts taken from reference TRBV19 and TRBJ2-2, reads DGGITQSPKYLFRKEGQNVTLSCEQNLNHDAMYWYRQDPGQGLRLIYYSQIVNDFQKGDIAEGYSVSREKKESFPLTVTSAQKNPTAFYLCASSIARGALETGELFFGEGSRLTVL.

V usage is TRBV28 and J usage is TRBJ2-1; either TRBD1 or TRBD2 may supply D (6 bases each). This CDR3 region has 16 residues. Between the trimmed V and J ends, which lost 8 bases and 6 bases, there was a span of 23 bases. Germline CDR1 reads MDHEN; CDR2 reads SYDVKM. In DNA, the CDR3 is TGTGCCAGCGGGCCCTTTTGGGGGGCCAGGGGCAATGAGCAGTTCTTC. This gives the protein CASGPFWGARGNEQFF.

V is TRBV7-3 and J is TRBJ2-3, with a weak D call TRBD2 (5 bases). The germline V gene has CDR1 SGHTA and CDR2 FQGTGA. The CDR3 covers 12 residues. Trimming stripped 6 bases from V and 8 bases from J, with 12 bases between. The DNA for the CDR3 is TGTGCCAGCAGTTACGCGGGTGGTACGCAGTATTTT. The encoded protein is CASSYAGGTQYF. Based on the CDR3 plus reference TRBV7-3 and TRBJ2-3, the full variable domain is GAGVSQTPSNKVTEKGKYVELRCDPISGHTALYWYRQSLGQGPEFLIYFQGTGAADDSGLPNDRFFAVRPEGSVSTLKIQRTERGDSAVYLCASSYAGGTQYFGPGTRLTVL.

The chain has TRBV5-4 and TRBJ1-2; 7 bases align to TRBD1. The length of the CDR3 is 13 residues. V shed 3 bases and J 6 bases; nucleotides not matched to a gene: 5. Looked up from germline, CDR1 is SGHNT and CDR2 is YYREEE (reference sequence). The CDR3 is CASSSDRLDGYTF. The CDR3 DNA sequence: TGTGCCAGCAGCTCGGACAGGTTAGATGGCTACACCTTC.

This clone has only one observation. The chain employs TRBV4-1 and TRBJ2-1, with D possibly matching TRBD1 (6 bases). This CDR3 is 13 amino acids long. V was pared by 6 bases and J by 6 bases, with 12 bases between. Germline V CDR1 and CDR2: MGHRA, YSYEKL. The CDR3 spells CASSPTGPNEQFF. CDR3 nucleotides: TGCGCCAGCAGTCCTACAGGGCCCAATGAGCAGTTCTTC.

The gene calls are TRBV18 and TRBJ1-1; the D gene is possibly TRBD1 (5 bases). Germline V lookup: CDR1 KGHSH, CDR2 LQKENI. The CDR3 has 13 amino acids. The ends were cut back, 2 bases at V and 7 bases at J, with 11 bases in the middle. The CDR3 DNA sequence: TGTGCCAGCTCACCAAGAGGGGCTGGTGAAGCTTTCTTT. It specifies CASSPRGAGEAFF.

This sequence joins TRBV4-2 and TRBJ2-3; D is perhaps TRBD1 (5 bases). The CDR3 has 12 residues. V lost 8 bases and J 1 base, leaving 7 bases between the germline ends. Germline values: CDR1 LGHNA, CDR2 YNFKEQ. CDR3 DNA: TGTGCCAGCTTAGGGGGCACAGATACGCAGTATTTT. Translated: CASLGGTDTQYF.

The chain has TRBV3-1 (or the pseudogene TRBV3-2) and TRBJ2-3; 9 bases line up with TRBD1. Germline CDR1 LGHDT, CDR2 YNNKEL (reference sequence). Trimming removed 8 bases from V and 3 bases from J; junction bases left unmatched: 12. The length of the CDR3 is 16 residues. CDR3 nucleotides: TGTGCCAGCTCCCCACAGGGGGCGCTGTGGACAGATACGCAGTATTTT. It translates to CASSPQGALWTDTQYF.

The CDR3 region is CASSSPGGHTEAFF. The CDR3 DNA follows: TGTGCCAGCAGTTCCCCGGGGGGCCACACTGAAGCTTTCTTT. This rearrangement joins TRBV27 to TRBJ1-1; possibly TRBD1 for D (6 bases). Germline V gene lookup returns CDR1 MNHEY and CDR2 SMNVEV (reference sequence). The CDR3 has 14 amino acids. Trimming stripped 4 bases from V and 3 bases from J, with 12 bases between.

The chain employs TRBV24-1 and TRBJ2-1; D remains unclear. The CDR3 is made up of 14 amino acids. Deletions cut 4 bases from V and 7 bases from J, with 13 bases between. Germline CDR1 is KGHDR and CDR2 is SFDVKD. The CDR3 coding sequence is TGTGCCACCAGTGACCGCCTTCTAGGGAATGAGCAGTTCTTC. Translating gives CATSDRLLGNEQFF.

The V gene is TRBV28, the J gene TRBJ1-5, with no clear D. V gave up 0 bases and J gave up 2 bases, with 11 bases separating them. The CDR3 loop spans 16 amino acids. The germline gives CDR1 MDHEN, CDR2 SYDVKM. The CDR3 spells CASSLWEGRGNQPQHF. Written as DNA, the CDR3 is TGTGCCAGCAGTTTATGGGAGGGAAGGGGCAATCAGCCCCAGCATTTT.

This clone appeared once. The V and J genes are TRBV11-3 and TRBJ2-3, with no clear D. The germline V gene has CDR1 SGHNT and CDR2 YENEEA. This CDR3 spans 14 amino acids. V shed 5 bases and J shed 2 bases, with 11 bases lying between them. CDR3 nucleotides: TGTGCCAGCAGCCCCCGACGGTTCACAGATACGCAGTATTTT. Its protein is CASSPRRFTDTQYF.

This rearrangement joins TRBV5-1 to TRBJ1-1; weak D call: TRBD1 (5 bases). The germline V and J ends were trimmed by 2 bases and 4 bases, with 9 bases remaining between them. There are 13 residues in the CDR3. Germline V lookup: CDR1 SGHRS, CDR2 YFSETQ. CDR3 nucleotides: TGCGCCAGCAGCTTCCTGACAGCCACTGAAGCTTTCTTT. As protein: CASSFLTATEAFF.

CDR3 protein: CASRIQGWHGYTF. In DNA form, the CDR3 reads TGTGCCAGCAGAATACAGGGATGGCATGGCTACACCTTC. V usage is TRBV12-3 or TRBV12-4 and J usage is TRBJ1-2; TRBD1 might be the D (6 bases). V was cut by 6 bases and J by 6 bases, with 14 bases left in between. This CDR3 comprises 13 residues.